The 21 T cell receptor beta chains in this list originate from one sample, sequenced in a study of cytomegalovirus exposure and HLA in healthy donors. PCR employed 60 Vbeta and 13 Jbeta primers. The protocol was immunoSEQ multiplex PCR, while the TCRdb copy is restricted to in-frame clones and leaves out a portion. The data contain roughly 290,000 clones, 80% to 90% of them seen just once; the ten biggest clones take up about 2%. Sequences were obtained from PBMCs. The receptors shown here come from a young woman in good health and CMV-seronegative.

A word on this clone: Other nucleotide sequences in the sample specify the same CDR3. The chain employs TRBV5-1 and TRBJ2-3, with TRBD2 identical over 10 bases. This CDR3 contains 16 residues. J gave up 5 bases and V 3 bases, and 9 bases lay outside the gene matches. Germline loops: CDR1 SGHRS, CDR2 YFSETQ. CDR3 nucleotide sequence: TGCGCCAGCAGCTCTAGCGGGGGTCCGCCACAAGATACGCAGTATTTT. Its protein is CASSSSGGPPQDTQYF.

The gene calls are TRBV23-1 and TRBJ2-2; D might be TRBD1 (5 bases). TRBV23-1 is given ORF status, its function remaining uncertain. CDR3 size: 18 residues. V was trimmed by 0 bases and J by 1 base, leaving 15 bases between them. CDR3 sequence (DNA): TGCGCCAGCAGTCAATCGGACACCTCATTGTTGAACACCGGGGAGCTGTTTTTT. Translating it yields CASSQSDTSLLNTGELFF.

This chain joins TRBV6-5 and TRBJ1-1; tentatively, D is TRBD1 (6 bases). The CDR3 loop spans 15 amino acids. Trimming removed 2 bases at V and 7 bases at J, with 17 bases between. From germline, CDR1 is MNHEY and CDR2 SVGAGI. CDR3 DNA sequence: TGTGCCAGCAGTTACGATTGGGGGCCTTATCTTGAAGCTTTCTTT. It is translated as CASSYDWGPYLEAFF.

This chain links TRBV2 with TRBJ2-6, with D tentatively TRBD1 (5 bases). The CDR3 extends over 17 amino acids. CDR1 SNHLY and CDR2 FYNNEI come from the germline V gene. Trimming took 6 bases from V and 1 from J, leaving 16 bases between them. In DNA form, the CDR3 reads TGTGCCAGCAGATGGGCCAGGGAAGGGTCTGGGGCCAACGTCCTGACTTTC. This sequence encodes CASRWAREGSGANVLTF. Variable domain in full (rest from reference TRBV2 and TRBJ2-6): EPEVTQTPSHQVTQMGQEVILRCVPISNHLYFYWYRQILGQKVEFLVSFYNNEISEKSEIFDDQFSVERPDGSNFTLKIRSTKLEDSAMYFCASRWAREGSGANVLTFGAGSRLTVL.

The chain recombines TRBV6-1 with TRBJ1-5; 9 bases agree with TRBD1. V lost 6 bases and J lost 2; bases outside the gene matches: 2. The CDR3 totals 14 residues. Germline V lookup: CDR1 MNHNS, CDR2 SASEGT. The DNA for the CDR3 is TGTGCCAGCAGGGGACAGGGTGGCAATCAGCCCCAGCATTTT. This translates into CASRGQGGNQPQHF.

The V call is TRBV5-6, the J call TRBJ1-5, with 12 bases identical to TRBD1. Germline V gene lookup returns CDR1 SGHDT and CDR2 YYEEEE. This CDR3 region has 16 residues. Trimming at V came to 3 bases and at J to 7 bases, leaving 8 bases not matched to a gene. DNA for the CDR3: TGTGCCAGCAGCTACGGGACAGGGGGCTATTGGCAGCCCCAGCATTTT. Amino acids: CASSYGTGGYWQPQHF.

The chain links TRBV6-5 to TRBJ1-1; 8 bases fit TRBD1. The V segment lost 5 bases and the J segment 5 bases; nucleotides outside the gene matches: 10. CDR1 is MNHEY and CDR2 is SVGAGI in the germline V gene. CDR3 length: 15 residues. Here the CDR3 DNA reads TGTGCCAGCAGTCCCCGGACAGGGCGGAGGACTGAAGCTTTCTTT. Its translation is CASSPRTGRRTEAFF.

The rearrangement uses TRBV4-2 and TRBJ1-5; 7 nucleotides agree with TRBD1. The CDR3 totals 16 residues. Germline V gene lookup returns CDR1 LGHNA and CDR2 YNFKEQ. After removal of 4 bases from V and 3 bases from J, the junction contained 9 bases not matched to a gene. The CDR3 DNA reads as TGTGCCAGCAGCCTCTCAACAGGGGAATCCAATCAGCCCCAGCATTTT. Residues: CASSLSTGESNQPQHF.

The rearrangement joins TRBV19 to TRBJ2-1, with 10 nucleotides matching TRBD2. Germline V gene lookup returns CDR1 LNHDA and CDR2 SQIVND (reference sequence). The ends lost 7 bases at V and 4 bases at J; junction bases unmatched: 4. The length of the CDR3 is 14 residues. The DNA for the CDR3 is TGTGCCAGTAAGAGGACTAGCGGATACAATGAGCAGTTCTTC. Its translation is CASKRTSGYNEQFF. Based on the CDR3 plus reference TRBV19 and TRBJ2-1, the full variable domain is DGGITQSPKYLFRKEGQNVTLSCEQNLNHDAMYWYRQDPGQGLRLIYYSQIVNDFQKGDIAEGYSVSREKKESFPLTVTSAQKNPTAFYLCASKRTSGYNEQFFGPGTRLTVL.

The chain uses TRBV5-1 and TRBJ2-2; D is perhaps TRBD1 (6 bases). There are 15 residues in the CDR3. Between the trimmed V and J ends, which lost 6 bases and 0 bases, there was a span of 12 bases. Germline assignment: CDR1 SGHRS and CDR2 YFSETQ. The DNA for the CDR3 is TGCGCCAGCAACCTCCGGGACACGAACACCGGGGAGCTGTTTTTT. Translation gives CASNLRDTNTGELFF.

This rearrangement joins TRBV6-5 to TRBJ2-3, with D tentatively TRBD1 (5 bases). The ends were cut back, 3 bases at V and 1 base at J, with 11 bases in the middle. The CDR3 consists of 15 residues. Germline values: CDR1 MNHEY, CDR2 SVGAGI. This chain's CDR3 is CASSYRGRGTDTQYF. The CDR3 DNA is TGTGCCAGCAGTTATAGGGGCAGGGGCACAGATACGCAGTATTTT.

This chain connects TRBV30 to TRBJ1-1; maybe TRBD1 (5 bases). Germline V lookup: CDR1 GTSNPN, CDR2 SVGIG (reference sequence). The ends were cut back, 5 bases at V and 7 bases at J, with 8 bases in the middle. The CDR3 extends over 10 amino acids. CDR3 nucleotides: TGTGCCTGGGGGGGGGTTGAAGCTTTCTTT. Its protein product is CAWGGVEAFF. The whole variable domain, filled in from reference TRBV30 and TRBJ1-1, reads SQTIHQWPATLVQPVGSPLSLECTVEGTSNPNLYWYRQAAGRGLQLLFYSVGIGQISSEVPQNLSASRPQDRQFILSSKKLLLSDSGFYLCAWGGVEAFFGQGTRLTVV.

This clone was recorded only once. This chain joins TRBV7-8 and TRBJ2-5; 12 nucleotides match TRBD2. This CDR3 has 17 amino acids. Per germline, CDR1 SGHVS and CDR2 FQNEAQ. The ends lost 3 bases at V and 4 bases at J; junction bases unmatched: 9. The CDR3 DNA reads TGTGCCAGCAGCTTCGGCCTAGCGGGGGGGCGCGGAGAGACCCAGTACTTC. It encodes CASSFGLAGGRGETQYF.

The gene calls are TRBV5-8 and TRBJ1-4, with a weak D call TRBD1 (5 bases). V lost 2 bases, J lost 4 bases, and 9 bases lay in between. The CDR3 covers 14 residues. The V gene's germline CDR1 is SGHTS and CDR2 YDEGEE. The CDR3 region has the DNA TGTGCCAGCAGCTTCGGGGGGTTTAATGAAAAACTGTTTTTT. The encoded protein is CASSFGGFNEKLFF.

A word on this clone: Relative to the germline gene, one junction end is altered; a read error may explain this. V and J are TRBV2 and TRBJ2-7; 7 bases fit TRBD1. CDR3 length: 13 amino acids. Germline V gene lookup returns CDR1 SNHLY and CDR2 FYNNEI. The CDR3 here is CASNGQGVYGQYF. CDR3 sequence (DNA): TGTGCCAGCAATGGGCAGGGGGTCTACGGGCAGTACTTC.

The CDR3 loop is CASSLPTASYEQYF. Here the CDR3 DNA reads TGTGCCAGCTCACTCCCGACAGCTTCCTACGAGCAGTACTTC. The J gene is TRBJ2-7, the V gene TRBV18; TRBD1 might be the D (5 bases). The CDR3 is 14 residues long. With 4 bases removed from V and 1 base from J, the gap between germline ends came to 11 bases. Germline V gene sequence: CDR1 KGHSH, CDR2 LQKENI.

The V and J genes are TRBV5-1 and TRBJ2-7; 10 bases line up with TRBD1. V dropped 4 bases and J dropped 4; count of bases not matched to a gene: 8. The CDR3 has 15 amino acids. Germline V CDR1 and CDR2: SGHRS, YFSETQ. CDR3 DNA sequence: TGCGCCAGCAGCCGCGCCGGGACAGGGGAATACGAGCAGTACTTC. Translation: CASSRAGTGEYEQYF. Combining the CDR3 with reference TRBV5-1 and TRBJ2-7 gives the whole variable domain KAGVTQTPRYLIKTRGQQVTLSCSPISGHRSVSWYQQTPGQGLQFLFEYFSETQRNKGNFPGRFSGRQFSNSRSEMNVSTLELGDSALYLCASSRAGTGEYEQYFGPGTRLTVT.

V and J are TRBV2 and TRBJ1-1, with D unclear. The CDR3 contains 13 residues. Germline V gene sequence: CDR1 SNHLY, CDR2 FYNNEI. V was shortened by 9 bases and J by 0 bases, with 11 bases between the two germline ends. Here the CDR3 reads CARSSSMNTEAFF. The CDR3 nucleotides read TGTGCCAGATCCTCGTCTATGAACACTGAAGCTTTCTTT.

V usage is TRBV7-9 and J usage is TRBJ2-1; 10 positions match TRBD2. Germline CDR1 SEHNR, CDR2 FQNEAQ (reference sequence). The CDR3 loop spans 14 amino acids. V shed 4 bases and J 15 bases; nucleotides not matched to a gene: 12. This chain's CDR3 is CASSSPFSGGLGFF. CDR3 DNA: TGTGCCAGCAGCTCCCCGTTTAGCGGGGGGCTCGGGTTCTTC.

J is TRBJ2-1 and V is TRBV9; the D gene is possibly TRBD2 (6 bases). The germline V gene encodes CDR1 SGDLS and CDR2 YYNGEE. Trimming took 0 bases from V and 7 from J, leaving 23 bases between them. The CDR3 has 18 amino acids. CDR3: CASSVAGAGPAPGNEQFF. For the CDR3, the DNA is TGTGCCAGCAGCGTAGCTGGGGCGGGGCCCGCACCGGGAAATGAGCAGTTCTTC.

V gene TRBV4-2 combines with J gene TRBJ1-1; the D gene is possibly TRBD1 (6 bases). Trimming shortened V by 4 bases and J by 0 bases, and 9 bases separated the two germline ends. The CDR3 consists of 14 residues. CDR1 LGHNA and CDR2 YNFKEQ come from the germline V gene. CDR3 sequence reads: CASSRGQLNTEAFF. CDR3 DNA: TGTGCCAGCAGCCGAGGACAGCTGAACACTGAAGCTTTCTTT.